These 9 T cell receptor beta chains were sequenced from one sample in a study of blood T cell repertoires in COVID-19. TCRdb's table, derived via immunoSEQ multiplex PCR, lists solely in-frame clones and lacks some. The table lists 14,000 or so clones, around four fifths of them singletons. Sequenced material: peripheral blood. The source of these receptors is a woman aged 55 to 70 with acute or convalescent COVID-19.

The CDR3 region is CASSPQPGVTEAFF. Here the CDR3 DNA reads TGTGCCAGCTCACCTCAGCCGGGGGTCACTGAAGCTTTCTTT. This chain connects TRBV18 to TRBJ1-1; D possibly corresponds to TRBD1 (5 bases). This CDR3 spans 14 amino acids. The ends were cut back, 3 bases at V and 4 bases at J, with 12 bases in the middle. Per the germline V gene, CDR1 is KGHSH and CDR2 is LQKENI. Filled out from reference TRBV18 and TRBJ1-1, the complete variable domain reads NAGVMQNPRHLVRRRGQEARLRCSPMKGHSHVYWYRQLPEEGLKFMVYLQKENIIDESGMPKERFSAEFPKEGPSILRIQQVVRGDSAAYFCASSPQPGVTEAFFGQGTRLTVV.

V gene TRBV29-1 combines with J gene TRBJ2-5; D perhaps matches TRBD2 (5 bases). Per germline, CDR1 SQVTM and CDR2 ANQGSEA. V shed 4 bases and J shed 7 bases, with 13 bases lying between them. The CDR3 is 12 amino acids. This chain's CDR3 is CSVVHPSGTQYF. CDR3 sequence (DNA): TGCAGCGTTGTGCATCCGAGCGGGACCCAGTACTTC.

The rearrangement uses TRBV2 and TRBJ2-3; TRBD1 might be the D (6 bases). The V end lost 4 bases, the J end lost 2 bases, and 13 bases lay between the germline ends. The CDR3 sequence is 15 residues long. Germline V gives CDR1 SNHLY, CDR2 FYNNEI. As DNA, the CDR3 is TGTGCCAGCAGTGGAAACAGGGAAGCCACAGATACGCAGTATTTT. Its translation is CASSGNREATDTQYF.

This chain uses TRBV2 with TRBJ1-2; weak D call: TRBD1 (6 bases). With 8 bases removed from V and 4 bases from J, the gap between germline ends came to 11 bases. Germline V gene sequence: CDR1 SNHLY, CDR2 FYNNEI. CDR3 size: 12 residues. The CDR3: CASSTDSYGYTF. The CDR3 nucleotides read TGTGCCAGCTCCACGGACAGCTATGGCTACACCTTC.

This clone was seen only once. The chain links TRBV15 to TRBJ2-3; a possible D gene is TRBD2 (6 bases). With 3 bases removed from V and 4 bases from J, the gap between germline ends came to 14 bases. The CDR3 sequence is 15 residues long. Germline CDR1 reads LNHNV; CDR2 reads YYDKDF (reference sequence). As DNA, the CDR3 is TGTGCCACCAGCAGGGGACTGGGGACCTCAGATACGCAGTATTTT. Translated, it gives CATSRGLGTSDTQYF.

V gene TRBV19 combines with J gene TRBJ1-2; TRBD1 is a possible D gene (6 bases). The CDR3 has 16 residues. Deletions cut 1 base from V and 3 bases from J, with 15 bases between. The germline V gene has CDR1 LNHDA and CDR2 SQIVND (reference sequence). CDR3 DNA: TGTGCCAGTAGTATAGCCCTCCGGGCAGGGGACTATGGCTACACCTTC. This translates into CASSIALRAGDYGYTF.

The chain employs TRBV11-2 and TRBJ2-1; possible D gene TRBD1, 5 bases. Per germline, CDR1 SGHAT and CDR2 FQNNGV. Trimming pared 1 base from V and 1 base from J, leaving 14 bases between. The length of the CDR3 is 17 residues. This CDR3 reads CASSLGAWTNSYNEQFF. The DNA for the CDR3 is TGTGCCAGCAGCTTAGGGGCATGGACAAATTCCTACAATGAGCAGTTCTTC.

The V and J genes are TRBV6-5 and TRBJ1-1, with a weak D call TRBD1 (6 bases). The CDR3 loop spans 14 amino acids. Germline V gene lookup returns CDR1 MNHEY and CDR2 SVGAGI. V dropped 7 bases and J dropped 1 base, with 13 bases sitting between them. CDR3 bases: TGTGCCAGCAACCCCGGCAGGGGGAACACTGAAGCTTTCTTT. It specifies CASNPGRGNTEAFF.

This clone was found a few times. The chain is built from TRBV28 and TRBJ2-1; 10 nucleotides match TRBD1. Unmatched junction bases numbered 3, after V lost 3 bases and J lost 7 bases. Germline V gene sequence: CDR1 MDHEN, CDR2 SYDVKM. The CDR3 contains 14 residues. For the CDR3, the DNA is TGTGCCAGCAGTTTGGGGGGACAGGGGAATGAGCAGTTCTTC. Its protein is CASSLGGQGNEQFF.